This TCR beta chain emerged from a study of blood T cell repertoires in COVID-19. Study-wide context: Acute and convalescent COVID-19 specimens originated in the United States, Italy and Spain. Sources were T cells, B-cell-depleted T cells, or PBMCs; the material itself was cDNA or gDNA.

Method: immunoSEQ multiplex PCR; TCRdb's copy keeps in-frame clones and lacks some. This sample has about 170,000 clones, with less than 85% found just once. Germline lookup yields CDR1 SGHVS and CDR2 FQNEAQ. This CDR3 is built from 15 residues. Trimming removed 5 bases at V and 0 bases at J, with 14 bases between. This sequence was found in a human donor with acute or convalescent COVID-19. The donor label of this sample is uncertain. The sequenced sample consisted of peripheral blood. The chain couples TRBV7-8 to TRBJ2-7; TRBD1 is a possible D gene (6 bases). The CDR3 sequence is CASSLRQDLSYEQYF. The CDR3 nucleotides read TGTGCCAGCAGCCTCCGACAGGACCTCTCCTACGAGCAGTACTTC.